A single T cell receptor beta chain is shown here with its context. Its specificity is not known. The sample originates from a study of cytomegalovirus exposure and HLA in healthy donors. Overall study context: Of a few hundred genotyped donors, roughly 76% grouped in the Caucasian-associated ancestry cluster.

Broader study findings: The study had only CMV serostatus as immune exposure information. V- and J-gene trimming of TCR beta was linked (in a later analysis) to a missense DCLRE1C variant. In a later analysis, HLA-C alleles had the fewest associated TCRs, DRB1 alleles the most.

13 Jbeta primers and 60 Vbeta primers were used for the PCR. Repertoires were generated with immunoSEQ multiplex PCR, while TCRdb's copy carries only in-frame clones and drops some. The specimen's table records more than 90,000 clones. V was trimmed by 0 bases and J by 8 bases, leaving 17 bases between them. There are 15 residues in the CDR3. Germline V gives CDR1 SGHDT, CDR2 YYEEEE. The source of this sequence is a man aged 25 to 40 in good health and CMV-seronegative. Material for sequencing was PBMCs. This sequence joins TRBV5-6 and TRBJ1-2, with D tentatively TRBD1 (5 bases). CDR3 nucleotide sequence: TGTGCCAGCAGCTTGGTTTTACGCCAGGGTTACGGCTACACCTTC. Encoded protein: CASSLVLRQGYGYTF.